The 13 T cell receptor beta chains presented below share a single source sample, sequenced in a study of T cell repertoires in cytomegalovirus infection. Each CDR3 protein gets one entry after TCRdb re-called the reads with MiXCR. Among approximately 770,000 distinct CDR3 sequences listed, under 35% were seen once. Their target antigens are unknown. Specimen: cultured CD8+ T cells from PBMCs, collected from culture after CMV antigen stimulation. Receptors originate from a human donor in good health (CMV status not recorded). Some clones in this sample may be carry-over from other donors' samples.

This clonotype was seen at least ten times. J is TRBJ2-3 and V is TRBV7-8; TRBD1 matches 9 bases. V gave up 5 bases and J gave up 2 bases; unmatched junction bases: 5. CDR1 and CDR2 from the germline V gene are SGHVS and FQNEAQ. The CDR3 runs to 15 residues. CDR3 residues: CASSKQGAYTDTQYF. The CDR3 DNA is TGTGCCAGCAGCAAACAGGGGGCCTACACAGATACGCAGTATTTT.

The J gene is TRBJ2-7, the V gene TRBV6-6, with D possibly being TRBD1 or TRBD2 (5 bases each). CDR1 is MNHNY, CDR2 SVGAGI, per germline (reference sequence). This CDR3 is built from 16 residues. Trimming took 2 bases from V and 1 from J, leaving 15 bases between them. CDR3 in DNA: TGTGCCAGCAGTTACGGGACCAGCGAGGGGTCCTACGAGCAGTACGTC. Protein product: CASSYGTSEGSYEQYV.

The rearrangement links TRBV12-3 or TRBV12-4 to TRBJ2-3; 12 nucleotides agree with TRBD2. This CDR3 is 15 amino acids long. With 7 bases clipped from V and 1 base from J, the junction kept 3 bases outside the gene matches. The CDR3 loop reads CASNRLAGGTDTQYF. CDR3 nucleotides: TGTGCCAGCAACCGACTAGCGGGGGGCACAGATACGCAGTATTTT.

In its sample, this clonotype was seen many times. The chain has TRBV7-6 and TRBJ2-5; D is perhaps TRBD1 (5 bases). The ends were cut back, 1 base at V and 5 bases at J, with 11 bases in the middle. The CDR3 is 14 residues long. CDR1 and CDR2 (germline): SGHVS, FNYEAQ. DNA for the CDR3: TGTGCCAGCAGCTTAGTAGGGGTGGTGGAGACCCAGTACTTC. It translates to CASSLVGVVETQYF.

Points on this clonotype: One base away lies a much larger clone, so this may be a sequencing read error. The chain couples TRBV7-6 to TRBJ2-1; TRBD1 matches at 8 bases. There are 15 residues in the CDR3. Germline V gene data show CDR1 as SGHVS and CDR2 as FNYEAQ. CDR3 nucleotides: TGTGCCAACAGCTTACTACAGGGGGCCTACAATGAGCAGTTCTTC. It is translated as CANSLLQGAYNEQFF.

DNA of the CDR3: TGTGCCAGCAGTTTAGGCCAGCCCAACGAGCAGTACGTC. This sequence encodes CASSLGQPNEQYV. The rearrangement joins TRBV28 to TRBJ2-7; D remains unclear. The CDR3 has 13 amino acids. Trimming took 2 bases from V and 5 from J, leaving 10 bases between them. Germline CDR1 is MDHEN and CDR2 is SYDVKM.

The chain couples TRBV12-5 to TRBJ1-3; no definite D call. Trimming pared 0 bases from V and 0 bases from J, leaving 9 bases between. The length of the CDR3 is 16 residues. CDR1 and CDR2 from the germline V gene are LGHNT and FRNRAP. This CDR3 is CASGLVEGFSGNTIYF. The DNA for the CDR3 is TGTGCTAGTGGTTTGGTAGAAGGATTCTCTGGAAACACCATATATTTT.

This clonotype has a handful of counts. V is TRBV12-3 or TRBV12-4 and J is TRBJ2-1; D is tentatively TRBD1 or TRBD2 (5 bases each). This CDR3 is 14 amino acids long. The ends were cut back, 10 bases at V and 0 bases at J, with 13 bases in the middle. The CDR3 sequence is CATGAPSSYNEQFF. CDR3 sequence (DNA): TGTGCCACCGGGGCTCCTAGCTCCTACAATGAGCAGTTCTTC.

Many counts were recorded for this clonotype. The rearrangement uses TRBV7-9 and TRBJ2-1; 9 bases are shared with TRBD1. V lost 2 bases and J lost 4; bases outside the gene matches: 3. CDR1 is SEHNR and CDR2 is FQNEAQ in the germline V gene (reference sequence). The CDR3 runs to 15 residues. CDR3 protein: CASSLPGQGYNEQFF. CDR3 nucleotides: TGTGCCAGCAGCTTACCGGGACAGGGATACAATGAGCAGTTCTTC. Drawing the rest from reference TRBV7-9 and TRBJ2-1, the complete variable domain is DTGVSQNPRHKITKRGQNVTFRCDPISEHNRLYWYRQTLGQGPEFLTYFQNEAQLEKSRLLSDRFSAERPKGSFSTLEIQRTEQGDSAMYLCASSLPGQGYNEQFFGPGTRLTVL.

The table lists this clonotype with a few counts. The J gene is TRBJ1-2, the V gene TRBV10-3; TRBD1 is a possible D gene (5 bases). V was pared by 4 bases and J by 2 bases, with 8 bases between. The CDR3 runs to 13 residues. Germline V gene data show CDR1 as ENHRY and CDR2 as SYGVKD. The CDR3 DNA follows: TGTGCCATCAGTGCCAACAGGAACTATGGCTACACCTTC. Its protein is CAISANRNYGYTF.

The DNA of the CDR3 is TGCGCCAGCAGTGCGGACACCGTGGGGACCTATGGCTACACCTTC. Amino acids: CASSADTVGTYGYTF. V and J are TRBV10-2 and TRBJ1-2; tentative D call: TRBD1 (5 bases). Trimming stripped 4 bases from V and 4 bases from J, with 16 bases between. Germline values: CDR1 WSHSY, CDR2 SAAADI. The CDR3 runs to 15 residues.

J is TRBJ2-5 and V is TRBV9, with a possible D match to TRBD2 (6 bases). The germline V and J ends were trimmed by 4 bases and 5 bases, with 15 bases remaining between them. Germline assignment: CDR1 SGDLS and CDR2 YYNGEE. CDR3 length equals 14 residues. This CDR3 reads CASSPLGSGETQYF. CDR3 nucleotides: TGTGCCAGCAGCCCCCTGGGGAGCGGGGAGACCCAGTACTTC.

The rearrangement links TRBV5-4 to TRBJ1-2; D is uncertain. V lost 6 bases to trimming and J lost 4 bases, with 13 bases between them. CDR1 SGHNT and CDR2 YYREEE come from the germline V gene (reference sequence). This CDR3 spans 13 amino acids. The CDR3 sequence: CASNIMGSYGYTF. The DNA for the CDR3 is TGTGCCAGCAACATCATGGGATCCTATGGCTACACCTTC.